Each of the 21 T cell receptor beta chains below was sequenced from the same sample in a study of T cells in Graves' hyperthyroidism and ophthalmopathy (dated by TCRdb to about 2019). Library preparation used multiplex PCR. The sequencer listed for this sample is Illumina HiSeq 2000. Amplification of TCR beta CDR3 regions was carried out from RNA transcripts. A first-round RT-PCR of the TCR CDR3 used the HTBI primer set with the Qiagen OneStep RT-PCR kit. TCRdb reprocessed the public reads (quality trimming at Q25 with fastp, clone calling with MiXCR) and kept in-frame beta chains. A single entry per CDR3 protein holds the most common genes and DNA from its merged rows. A total of some 440,000 distinct CDR3 sequences appear in this sample, 15% to 18% of them only once. Almost 8% of the sample is held by the ten biggest clonotypes. Sequencing was carried out using blood. These receptors were collected from a woman between 18 and 29 years old with Graves' hyperthyroidism.

This clonotype was seen many times. The CDR3, as DNA: TGTGCCAGCAGCCATACCGACAGGGAGGCCCTCCACTTT. It is translated as CASSHTDREALHF. The V gene is TRBV3-1, the J gene TRBJ1-6; 7 bases agree with TRBD1. In germline, CDR1 is LGHDT, CDR2 YNNKEL (reference sequence). The CDR3 consists of 13 residues. V dropped 3 bases and J dropped 14; count of bases not matched to a gene: 7.

This clonotype was counted many times. The chain uses TRBV10-3 and TRBJ2-2; 8 nucleotides align to TRBD1. There are 15 residues in the CDR3. Germline-derived CDR1 and CDR2 are ENHRY and SYGVKD. J lost 5 bases, V lost 4 bases, and 6 bases had no gene match. The CDR3 protein is CAISGSDRDTGELFF. CDR3 coding DNA: TGTGCCATCAGTGGATCGGACAGGGATACCGGGGAGCTGTTTTTT.

This clonotype was found once. The chain combines TRBV27 with TRBJ2-5, with D perhaps matching TRBD1 (6 bases). Germline CDR1 MNHEY, CDR2 SMNVEV (reference sequence). This CDR3 region has 15 residues. Trimming shortened V by 6 bases and J by 6 bases, and 20 bases separated the two germline ends. CDR3 sequence: CASSPGQIDPKTQYF. CDR3 in DNA: TGTGCCAGCAGCCCGGGACAAATAGACCCGAAGACCCAGTACTTC.

This clonotype was seen a handful of times. The J gene is TRBJ2-7, the V gene TRBV12-3 or TRBV12-4; the D call may be TRBD1 or TRBD2 (5 bases each). Trimming removed 6 bases from V and 6 bases from J, with 15 bases in between. This CDR3 has 13 residues. This chain's CDR3 is CASSPGLAIEQYF. DNA for the CDR3: TGTGCCAGCAGCCCGGGGCTAGCTATCGAGCAGTACTTC.

This clonotype was seen many times. J is TRBJ2-5 and V is TRBV10-3; D is perhaps TRBD1 or TRBD2 (5 bases each). With 2 bases removed from V and 3 bases from J, the gap between germline ends came to 16 bases. The CDR3 length is 16 residues. CDR1 and CDR2 from the germline V gene are ENHRY and SYGVKD. The CDR3 is CAISEGGQLTEETQYF. CDR3 coding DNA: TGTGCCATCAGTGAGGGCGGGCAGTTGACAGAAGAGACCCAGTACTTC.

This clonotype appeared many times. This chain links TRBV7-2 with TRBJ2-7; no definite D call. Per the germline V gene, CDR1 is SGHTA and CDR2 is FQGNSA. This CDR3 comprises 17 residues. Deletions cut 4 bases from V and 0 bases from J, with 19 bases between. CDR3 sequence (DNA): TGTGCCAGCAGCTGGCAACCTCAGACGTTTAGCTCCTACGAGCAGTACTTC. Translation: CASSWQPQTFSSYEQYF.

This clonotype has at least ten counts. V usage is TRBV12-3 or TRBV12-4 and J usage is TRBJ1-5; weak D call: TRBD1 (5 bases). Trimming shortened V by 2 bases and J by 4 bases, and 12 bases separated the two germline ends. The CDR3 sequence is 15 residues long. For the CDR3, the DNA is TGTGCCAGCAGTTTAAGGGGAATTCGAAATCAGCCCCAGCATTTT. Protein sequence: CASSLRGIRNQPQHF.

Remarks on this clonotype: A much bigger clone sits one base away, suggesting this may be a read error. The V and J genes are TRBV12-3 or TRBV12-4 and TRBJ2-7; 11 bases match TRBD1. This CDR3 is built from 14 residues. CDR3 sequence reads: CASRGQGGLDEQHF. The CDR3 bases are TGTGCCAGCAGGGGACAGGGGGGCCTGGACGAGCAGCACTTC.

This clonotype was seen only once. The CDR3: CASSIGVDSYQPQHF. The CDR3 coding sequence is TGTGCCAGTAGTATTGGTGTGGACAGTTATCAGCCCCAGCATTTT. This chain uses TRBV19 with TRBJ1-5, with D perhaps matching TRBD1 (6 bases). This CDR3 has 15 amino acids. Trimming cost V 3 bases and J 5 bases, with 14 bases left between them. Germline V CDR1 and CDR2: LNHDA, SQIVND (reference sequence).

This clonotype was found many times. The chain joins TRBV3-1 to TRBJ2-5; D might be TRBD2 (7 bases). There are 15 residues in the CDR3. Deletions cut 0 bases from V and 4 bases from J, with 12 bases between. Germline loops: CDR1 LGHDT, CDR2 YNNKEL (reference sequence). The CDR3 region is CASSQERGGVETQYF. The CDR3 DNA is TGTGCCAGCAGCCAAGAACGCGGGGGCGTAGAGACCCAGTACTTC.

The chain carries TRBV5-1 and TRBJ2-1; TRBD1 matches 8 bases. V gave up 5 bases and J gave up 4 bases; unmatched junction bases: 11. Germline values: CDR1 SGHRS, CDR2 YFSETQ. The CDR3 runs 16 residues. Here the CDR3 reads CASRETTGVLYNEQFF. The CDR3 DNA reads TGCGCCAGCAGGGAAACGACAGGGGTGCTATACAATGAGCAGTTCTTC.

A few counts support this clonotype. The gene calls are TRBV25-1 and TRBJ2-2; no firm D call. Between the trimmed V and J ends, which lost 0 bases and 2 bases, there was a span of 13 bases. The CDR3 covers 17 residues. Germline values: CDR1 MGHDK, CDR2 SYGVNS. The CDR3, as DNA: TGTGCCAGCAGTGAATATCGTCCACGAACTAACACCGGGGAGCTGTTTTTT. It yields the protein CASSEYRPRTNTGELFF. Filled out from reference TRBV25-1 and TRBJ2-2, the complete variable domain reads EADIYQTPRYLVIGTGKKITLECSQTMGHDKMYWYQQDPGMELHLIHYSYGVNSTEKGDLSSESTVSRIRTEHFPLTLESARPSHTSQYLCASSEYRPRTNTGELFFGEGSRLTVL.

This clonotype has more than one count but fewer than ten. V usage is TRBV28 and J usage is TRBJ2-1; D gene unclear. The CDR3 is 13 residues long. The V gene lost 4 bases and the J gene lost 4 bases, with 8 bases spanning the gap. The germline CDR1 and CDR2 sequences are MDHEN and SYDVKM. DNA of the CDR3: TGTGCCAGCAGTTGGGCCCCATACAATGAGCAGTTCTTC. Its protein product is CASSWAPYNEQFF.

This clonotype was seen a few times. This chain uses TRBV6-1 with TRBJ2-3; 9 nucleotides match TRBD2. This CDR3 comprises 17 residues. With 4 bases clipped from V and 5 bases from J, the junction kept 13 bases outside the gene matches. Germline V gene sequence: CDR1 MNHNS, CDR2 SASEGT. CDR3 bases: TGTGCCAGCAGTGCGACCCCTGGGCGGGGGGGTCAAGATACGCAGTATTTT. Its protein is CASSATPGRGGQDTQYF.

The sample holds many counts of this clonotype. The rearrangement joins TRBV5-1 to TRBJ2-5, with a weak D call TRBD2 (5 bases). CDR3 length: 14 residues. CDR1 and CDR2 (germline): SGHRS, YFSETQ. Between the trimmed V and J ends, which lost 2 bases and 3 bases, there was a span of 11 bases. CDR3 protein: CASSLGLGEETQYF. The DNA of the CDR3 is TGCGCCAGCAGCTTAGGCCTCGGGGAAGAGACCCAGTACTTC.

This clonotype was observed many times. The chain joins TRBV5-8 to TRBJ2-4; 8 positions agree with TRBD1. Germline CDR1 is SGHTS and CDR2 is YDEGEE. The CDR3 runs to 14 residues. The J segment lost 6 bases and the V segment lost 4 bases, leaving 6 bases of the junction unmatched. DNA for the CDR3: TGTGCCAGCAGCCTCCGGACAGGGCCAAACATTCAGTACTTC. Protein sequence: CASSLRTGPNIQYF.

At least ten counts were recorded for this clonotype. J is TRBJ2-1 and V is TRBV3-1; 8 bases are shared with TRBD1. V lost 9 bases, J lost 7 bases, and 11 bases stayed unmatched. Germline CDR1 is LGHDT and CDR2 is YNNKEL (reference sequence). CDR3 length: 14 amino acids. The CDR3 protein is CASSLGQGRNEQFF. In DNA form, the CDR3 reads TGTGCCAGTAGTCTAGGACAGGGACGAAATGAGCAGTTCTTC.

The chain has TRBV25-1 and TRBJ1-5; possibly TRBD1 for D (6 bases). CDR3 size: 14 residues. Germline V lookup: CDR1 MGHDK, CDR2 SYGVNS. V lost 3 bases and J 6 bases, leaving 12 bases between the germline ends. This CDR3 is CASSDRTGSQPQHF. The CDR3 nucleotides are TGTGCCAGCAGTGATCGCACAGGGTCTCAGCCCCAGCATTTT.

This clonotype was seen at least ten times. The chain couples TRBV28 to TRBJ1-2, with TRBD1 matching 7 bases. The junction had 6 bases not matched to a gene; V was cut back by 7 bases and J by 4 bases. Germline V gene lookup returns CDR1 MDHEN and CDR2 SYDVKM. The CDR3 has 13 amino acids. CDR3 DNA: TGTGCCAGCAACCCCGACAGGGTCTATGGCTACACCTTC. Encoded protein: CASNPDRVYGYTF.

This clonotype was found many times. The DNA of the CDR3 is TGTGCCAGCAGCCCCGACCCGAACAGGGTCTATGGCTACACCTTC. Translation gives CASSPDPNRVYGYTF. V and J are TRBV7-8 and TRBJ1-2, with D possibly matching TRBD1 (6 bases). Trimming left V 5 bases short and J 4 bases short, with 17 bases between. This CDR3 is built from 15 residues. From germline, CDR1 is SGHVS and CDR2 FQNEAQ.

This clonotype appeared many times. V is TRBV6-1 and J is TRBJ1-1, with 8 bases matching TRBD1. Germline trimming cut 5 bases from V and 2 bases from J; bases unmatched to any gene: 13. The CDR3 runs to 17 residues. The germline gives CDR1 MNHNS, CDR2 SASEGT. CDR3 amino acids: CASSRGLYGQGNTEAFF. Written as DNA, the CDR3 is TGTGCCAGCAGTCGAGGCTTGTATGGACAGGGAAACACTGAAGCTTTCTTT.